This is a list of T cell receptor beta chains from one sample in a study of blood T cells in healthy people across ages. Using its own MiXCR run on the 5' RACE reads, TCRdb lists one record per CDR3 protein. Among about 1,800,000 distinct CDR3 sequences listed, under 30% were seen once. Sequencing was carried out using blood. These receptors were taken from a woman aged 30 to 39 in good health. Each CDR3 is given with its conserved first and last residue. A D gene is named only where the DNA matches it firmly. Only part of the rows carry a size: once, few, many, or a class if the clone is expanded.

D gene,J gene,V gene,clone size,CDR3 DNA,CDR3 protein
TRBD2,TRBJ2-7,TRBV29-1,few,TGCAGCGTTTCGGGGAGGGGAAGTTACGAGCAGTACTTC,CSVSGRGSYEQYF
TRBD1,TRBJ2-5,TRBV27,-,TGTGCCAGCAGTCTCCAGACAGGGTTGGAGACCCAGTACTTC,CASSLQTGLETQYF
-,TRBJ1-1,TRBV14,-,TGTGCCAGCAGCCAAGGCGGACAGACCCGCGGGACTGAAGCTTTCTTT,CASSQGGQTRGTEAFF
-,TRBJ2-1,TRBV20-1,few,TGCAGTGCTAGTCCAGGATCGTGGCAGTTCTTC,CSASPGSWQFF
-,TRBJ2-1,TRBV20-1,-,TGCAGTGCCGACGGGGGCGGGAAGAGAGGGGACAATGAGCAGTTCTTC,CSADGGGKRGDNEQFF
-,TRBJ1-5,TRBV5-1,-,TGCGCCAGCAGCGACGGACGGGACAATCAGCCCCAGCATTTT,CASSDGRDNQPQHF
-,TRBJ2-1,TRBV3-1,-,TGTGCCAGCAGCCAAGGGACCCGTGGGCAGTTCTTC,CASSQGTRGQFF
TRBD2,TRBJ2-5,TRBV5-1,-,TGCGCCAGTATGTCTTCTAGCGGGGGGGAGACCCAGTACTTC,CASMSSSGGETQYF
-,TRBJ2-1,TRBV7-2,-,TGTGCCAGCAGCCAAGTGAGCGAGGGACGGAATGAGCAGTTCTTC,CASSQVSEGRNEQFF
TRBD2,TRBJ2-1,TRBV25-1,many,TGTGCCAGCAGTACCGTCTCGGGACTAGCAGGGAATGAGCAGTTCTTC,CASSTVSGLAGNEQFF
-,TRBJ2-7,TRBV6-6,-,TGTGCCAGCAGTTACACCCCTCGGGGCGAGCAGTACTTC,CASSYTPRGEQYF
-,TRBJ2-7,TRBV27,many,TGTGCCAGCAGTTCCCCGGCAGGGAGCTCCTACGAGCAGTACTTC,CASSSPAGSSYEQYF
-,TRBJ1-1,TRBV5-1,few,TGCGCCAGCAGCTTGGGGGAGGTGAACACTGAAGCTTTCTTT,CASSLGEVNTEAFF
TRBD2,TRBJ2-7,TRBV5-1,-,TGCGCCAGCAGCGGACTAGCGGGGAAGGCCTACGAGCAGTACTTC,CASSGLAGKAYEQYF
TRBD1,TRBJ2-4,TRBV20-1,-,TGCAGGGCTCGGACAGGATCGGACATTCAGTACTTC,CRARTGSDIQYF
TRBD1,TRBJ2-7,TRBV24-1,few,TGTGCCACCAGTGATACTTGGACAGGGGCGCCTAGGGAGCAGTACTTC,CATSDTWTGAPREQYF
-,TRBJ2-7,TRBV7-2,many,TGTGCCAGCAGCTTAGTCCTCAGAAACTACGAGCAGTACTTC,CASSLVLRNYEQYF
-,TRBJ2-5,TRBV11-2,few,TGTGCCAGCAGCTACGGAGGGGCTCAGCAAGAGACCCAGTACTTC,CASSYGGAQQETQYF
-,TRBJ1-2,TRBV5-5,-,TGTGCCAGCAGCCGGTCGCGGGGCGTCGGCTATGGCTACACCTTC,CASSRSRGVGYGYTF
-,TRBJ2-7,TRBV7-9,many,TGTGCCAGCAGCTTGTCGGCGGCGAACTACGAGCAGTACTTC,CASSLSAANYEQYF
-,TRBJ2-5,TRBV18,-,TGTGCCAGCTCACCACCACGGGACGAGCAAGAGACCCAGTACTTC,CASSPPRDEQETQYF
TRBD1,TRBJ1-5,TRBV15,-,TGTGCCACCAGCAGAGAGACAGGGGGGGTTCAGCCCCAGCATTTT,CATSRETGGVQPQHF
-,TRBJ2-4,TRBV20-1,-,TGCAGTGCTAGGTCACAGCTAGCCAAAAACATTCAGTACTTC,CSARSQLAKNIQYF
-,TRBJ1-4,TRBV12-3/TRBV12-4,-,TGTGCCAGCAGTTTTACCGGGGAGAAACTGTTTTTT,CASSFTGEKLFF
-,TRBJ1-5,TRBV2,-,TGTGCCAGCAGTTGGGCAGTTAGCAATCAGCCCCAGCATTTT,CASSWAVSNQPQHF
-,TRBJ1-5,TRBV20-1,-,TGCAGTGCTAGAGATCACGCGGAGGGGTATCAGCCCCAGCATTTT,CSARDHAEGYQPQHF
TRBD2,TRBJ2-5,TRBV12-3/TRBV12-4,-,TGTGCCAGCAACCCGCGGGGGGGCGGGGAGACCCAGTACTTC,CASNPRGGGETQYF
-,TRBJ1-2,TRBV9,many,TGTGCCAGCAGCGCCCTGGCTGACGGCAACTATGGCTACACCTTC,CASSALADGNYGYTF
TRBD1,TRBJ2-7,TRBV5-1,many,TGCGCCAGCAGCTTGGATGGGACAGCCTCGGTCGAGCAGTACTTC,CASSLDGTASVEQYF
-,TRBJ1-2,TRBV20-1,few,TGCAGTGCTAGCCTCGGAAATGGCTACACCTTC,CSASLGNGYTF
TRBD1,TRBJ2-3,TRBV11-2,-,TGTGCCAGCAGCTTAGACAGGGGGCATGAAGATACGCAGTATTTT,CASSLDRGHEDTQYF
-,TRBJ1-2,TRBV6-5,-,TGTGCCAGCAGTTACTCGAGAATAGGGGGAGGTGGCTACACCTTC,CASSYSRIGGGGYTF
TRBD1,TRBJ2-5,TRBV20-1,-,TGCAGTGCCCTAGGACAGGGAGAGAAAGAGACCCAGTACTTC,CSALGQGEKETQYF
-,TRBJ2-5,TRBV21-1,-,TGTACCACTTTTCGGCCAGGGGGCGCATGGGAGACCCAGTACTTC,CTTFRPGGAWETQYF
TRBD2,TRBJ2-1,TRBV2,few,TGTGCCAGCAGTGAAGCTAGCGGGAGGGCCTTCGTAGAGCAGTTCTTC,CASSEASGRAFVEQFF
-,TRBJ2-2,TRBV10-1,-,TGCGCCAGCAGTCTTATCCTAGGGACCGGGGAGCTGTTTTTT,CASSLILGTGELFF
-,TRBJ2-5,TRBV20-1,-,TGCAGTGCTAGAGATTCGGAGCTAGCTGTGGGGACCCAGTACTTC,CSARDSELAVGTQYF